The rows below give T cell receptor beta chains drawn from one sample of a study of breast tumors, draining lymph nodes, adjacent tissues. TCRdb re-called the multiplex PCR reads through MiXCR, storing one row per CDR3 protein. The top ten hold roughly 3.5% of the sample, which has about 130,000 distinct CDR3 sequences, just under 20% seen once. The specimen was axillary lymph node tissue. Every receptor here comes from a female donor with breast cancer. Some clones in this sample may be carry-over from other donors' samples. Both conserved end residues are part of each CDR3.

TRBJ1-5 TRBV6-6 CASSFGVQPQHF
TRBJ1-6 TRBV4-2 CASSQEGGQAYNSPLHF
TRBJ2-4 TRBV20-1 CSARDSRDIQYF
TRBJ2-1 TRBV9 CASSGSGSGYNEQFF
TRBJ2-2 TRBV7-6 CASSGSGASTGELFF
TRBJ2-1 TRBV7-3 CASSPLFSGGFNEQFF
TRBJ2-5 TRBV7-3 CASSLGRQETQYF
TRBJ2-7 TRBV7-9 CASSSGLAGVDEQYF
TRBJ2-1 TRBV5-1 CASSLASGGNNEQFF
TRBJ2-7 TRBV12-3/TRBV12-4 CASSLAGAPRDEQYF
TRBJ2-1 TRBV7-3 CASSLSSTSSNEQFF
TRBJ1-5 TRBV19 CASSIGKARWNQPQHF
TRBJ1-5 TRBV19 CASKTGVDSNQPQHF
TRBJ2-7 TRBV7-9 CASSLSSSEQYF
TRBJ2-2 TRBV6-1 CASSPGQGYTGELFF
TRBJ2-2 TRBV19 CASSPSAGAIVHGELFF
TRBJ2-1 TRBV6-5 CACSYLLAGESRSSYNEQFF
TRBJ1-4 TRBV6-5 CASSYSGTGNEKLFF
TRBJ2-6 TRBV12-3/TRBV12-4 CASSRDTRSGANVLTF
TRBJ2-3 TRBV11-2 CASSFTVAGAKDTQYF
TRBJ1-5 TRBV30 CAWSAGPGVQPQHF
TRBJ1-2 TRBV20-1 CSARTQGGPSNYGYTF
TRBJ1-4 TRBV25-1 CASSEYLGDEKLFF
TRBJ2-1 TRBV5-1 CASSLFLGRESYNEQFF